This TCR beta chain was identified in a study of low-dose radiotherapy and immunotherapy resistance in tumors. As for the study in general: Treatment included intravenous cyclophosphamide dosed at 200 mg/m2 every two weeks, one day before radiation and immunotherapy.

TRAV- and TRBV-specific primers, spanning alpha and beta chains, primed first-strand cDNA. A constant-region primer paired with the V-primer adapter amplified TCRs over around 18 PCR cycles. TCRdb used MiXCR to reprocess the reads, holding one entry per CDR3 protein. The data show approximately 90,000 distinct CDR3 sequences, about a sixth seen once. The time point was: before trial treatment. Donors were dosed with nivolumab and ipilimumab; they also received aspirin, low-dose cyclophosphamide and low-dose radiotherapy. Inclusion covered patients whose advanced solid tumors lacked tumor-infiltrating lymphocytes. The germline CDR1 and CDR2 sequences are SGHRS and YFSETQ. With 3 bases clipped from V and 2 bases from J, the junction kept 6 bases outside the gene matches. The CDR3 runs to 15 residues. This clonotype came up many times.

The genes are TRBV5-1 and TRBJ2-3; 7 nucleotides agree with TRBD1. The source of this sequence is a male donor with prostate cancer. Source: PBMCs, taken before treatment. The CDR3 spells CASSWAGTDTDTQYF. Here the CDR3 DNA reads TGCGCCAGCAGCTGGGCCGGGACAGACACAGATACGCAGTATTTT.